The present T cell receptor beta chain was sequenced within a study of beta chain features in type 1 diabetes. In the study overall: Sorted cells, some 110,000,000 in number, were examined across all samples.

Overall study findings and caveats: The similarity of naive, central memory and Treg TCRB repertoires appeared greater among patients than among healthy donors. All four CD4+ subsets of Type 1 diabetes patients contained TCRB CDR3s that were moderately but significantly shorter. More deletions and fewer insertions at VDJ junctions were seen in type 1 diabetes patients. PCR might preferentially amplify shorter templates, equally in patients and controls.

The study reverse transcribed the entire isolated RNA, so it sequenced expressed TCRB transcripts. The table came from immunoSEQ multiplex PCR; TCRdb's copy has only in-frame clones and leaves some out. Found here are some 350,000 clones, 13% of them singletons; the top ten hold roughly 0.015%. V lost 6 bases and J lost 10; bases outside the gene matches: 11. Germline loops: CDR1 MNHEY, CDR2 SVGAGI. The CDR3 totals 15 residues. Note on this clone: Its target is unknown.

The sequencing sample was made of naive CD4+ T cells from blood. This clonotype originated in a young woman with type 1 diabetes. The J gene is TRBJ2-1, the V gene TRBV6-5; 11 bases map to TRBD2. The CDR3, as DNA: TGTGCCAGCAGGTCCACTAGCGGGAGTCGGTGGGAGCAGTTCTTC. This sequence encodes CASRSTSGSRWEQFF.